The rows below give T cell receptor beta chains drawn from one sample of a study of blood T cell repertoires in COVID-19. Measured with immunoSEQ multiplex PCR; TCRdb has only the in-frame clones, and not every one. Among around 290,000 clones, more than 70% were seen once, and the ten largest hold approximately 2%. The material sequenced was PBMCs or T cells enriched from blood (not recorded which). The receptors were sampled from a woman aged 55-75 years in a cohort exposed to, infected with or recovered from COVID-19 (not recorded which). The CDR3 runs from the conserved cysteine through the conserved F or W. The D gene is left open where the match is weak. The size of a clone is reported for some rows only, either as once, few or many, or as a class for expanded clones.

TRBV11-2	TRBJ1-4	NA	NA	CASSPRETNEKLFF	TGTGCCAGCAGCCCAAGGGAGACTAATGAAAAACTGTTTTTT
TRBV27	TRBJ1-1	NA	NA	CASSSGVGNTEAFF	TGTGCCAGCAGTTCCGGGGTTGGGAACACTGAAGCTTTCTTT
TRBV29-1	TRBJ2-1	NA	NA	CSVDRIQAGEQFF	TGCAGCGTCGACAGAATCCAAGCGGGTGAGCAGTTCTTC
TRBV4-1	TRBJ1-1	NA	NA	CASRRIMNTEAFF	TGCGCCAGCCGGAGGATCATGAACACTGAAGCTTTCTTT
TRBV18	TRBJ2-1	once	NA	CASSPSDWQSSYNEQFF	TGTGCCAGCTCACCGTCCGACTGGCAGAGCTCCTACAATGAGCAGTTCTTC
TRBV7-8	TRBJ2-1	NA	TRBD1	CASSLGQGDVNEQFF	TGTGCCAGCAGCCTCGGACAGGGAGACGTGAATGAGCAGTTCTTC
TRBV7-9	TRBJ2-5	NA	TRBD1	CASSSGQGETQYF	TGTGCCAGCAGCTCAGGACAGGGAGAGACCCAGTACTTC
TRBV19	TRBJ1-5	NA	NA	CASSPRNQPQHF	TGTGCCAGTAGTCCCCGGAATCAGCCCCAGCATTTT
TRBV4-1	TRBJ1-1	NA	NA	CASSQVRRGSEAFF	TGCGCCAGCAGCCAAGTACGAAGGGGGAGTGAAGCTTTCTTT
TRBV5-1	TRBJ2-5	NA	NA	CATRVESETQYF	TGCGCCACGAGAGTAGAGAGCGAGACCCAGTACTTC
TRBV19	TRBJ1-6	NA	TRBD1	CASSIRTGDNSPLHF	TGTGCCAGTAGTATAAGGACAGGGGATAATTCACCCCTCCACTTT
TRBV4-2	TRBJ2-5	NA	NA	CASSQDGRGRETQYF	TGTGCCAGCAGCCAAGATGGTAGAGGGCGGGAGACCCAGTACTTC
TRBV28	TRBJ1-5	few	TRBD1	CASSRDRAESQPQHF	TGTGCCAGCAGCCGGGACAGGGCGGAAAGTCAGCCCCAGCATTTT
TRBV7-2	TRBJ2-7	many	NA	CASSLVLGQRSHEQYF	TGTGCCAGCAGCTTAGTTTTAGGACAGAGGTCCCACGAGCAGTACTTC
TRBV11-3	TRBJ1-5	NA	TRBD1	CASSPGKGARQPQHF	TGTGCCAGCAGCCCCGGTAAGGGGGCAAGGCAGCCCCAGCATTTT
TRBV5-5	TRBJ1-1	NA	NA	CASSLGRTDTEAFF	TGTGCCAGCAGCTTGGGGAGGACAGACACTGAAGCTTTCTTT
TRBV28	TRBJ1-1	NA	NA	CASSLGLVAFF	TGTGCCAGCAGTTTAGGACTCGTAGCTTTCTTT
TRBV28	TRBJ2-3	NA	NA	CASSFGISTDTQYF	TGTGCCAGCAGTTTTGGCATAAGCACAGATACGCAGTATTTT
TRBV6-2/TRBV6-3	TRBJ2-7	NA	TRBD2	CASSNSPWASGTPSEQYF	TGTGCCAGCAGTAATAGCCCCTGGGCTAGCGGGACTCCTTCCGAGCAGTACTTC
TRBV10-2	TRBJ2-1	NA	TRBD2	CASSEFSGAGLYNEQFF	TGCGCCAGCAGTGAGTTTAGTGGAGCGGGACTCTACAATGAGCAGTTCTTC